This T cell receptor beta chain originates from a study of blood T cell repertoires in COVID-19 (dated by TCRdb to about 2020). Background on the whole study: Collaborator samples came from the United States, Italy and Spain and covered acute and convalescent phases of COVID-19. Subjects who had been exposed to COVID-19, were actively infected with it, or had recovered from it provided the deeply sampled blood TCRbeta repertoires that made up the dataset. The prospective study material was composed of cDNA or gDNA derived from T cells, B-cell-depleted T cells, or PBMCs. The repertoires were released in a freely available public database meant as a resource for research on the immune response to SARS-CoV-2. HLA class I and class II types, where available, came from metadata supplied by the sample provider rather than from assay-based typing. Nearly every sample came with metadata listing a de-identified subject ID, COVID-19 status, age in years and sex. Samples came from the ongoing ImmuneRACE study (first 160 participants) plus 1,254 subjects from 6 global collaborators.

Each collaborating institution followed its own protocols to collect whole blood in K2EDTA tubes. For TCRbeta analysis, collaborators shipped samples as frozen whole blood, isolated PBMCs, or DNA extracted from either of those sample types. TCRbeta CDR3 regions were amplified from genomic DNA by means of the immunoSEQ Assay, a bias-controlled multiplex PCR. In the original analysis: The number of nucleated cells in each sample was estimated by amplification of reference gene primers within the assay. Sequence reads were collapsed and filtered to measure the absolute abundance of every unique TCRbeta CDR3 rearrangement. For each sample, productive Simpson clonality was calculated as the square root of Simpson's diversity index across productive rearrangements. TCRdb retrieved this table from immuneACCESS and kept in-frame rearrangements only. Not all clones are present; in checked studies, unresolved V genes account for under half, and no reason is known for the remainder. V and J calls and clone size are copied from that table; D and trimming were computed from the DNA. The sample table records about 59,000 clones; about nine tenths of these occur just once. The top ten clonotypes cover 15% to 20% of the sample.

As to this clone: This receptor's antigen is unknown. It has no much larger one-base neighbor in the sample; base qualities were not kept.

Study-level results and caveats: How much clinical and demographic metadata was included differed by source and by participant, and the metadata was provided uncurated.

Source material: peripheral blood. This TCR came from an older man with acute or convalescent COVID-19.

This receptor has the CDR3 CASSDWTSGGAPSYNEQFF. The bases are TGTGCCAGCAGTGACTGGACTAGCGGGGGGGCCCCCTCCTACAATGAGCAGTTCTTC. The chain joins TRBV27 to TRBJ2-1; 15 central bases correspond to TRBD2. CDR1 and CDR2 are read off the germline V gene (reference sequence) as MNHEY and SMNVEV. V is pruned by 5 bases and J by 0 bases, leaving 8 bases of the junction without a gene match. From the cysteine through the phenylalanine, the CDR3 covers 19 amino acids. Of all the DNA, just the CDR3 is kept, 57 bases in frame from base 1.